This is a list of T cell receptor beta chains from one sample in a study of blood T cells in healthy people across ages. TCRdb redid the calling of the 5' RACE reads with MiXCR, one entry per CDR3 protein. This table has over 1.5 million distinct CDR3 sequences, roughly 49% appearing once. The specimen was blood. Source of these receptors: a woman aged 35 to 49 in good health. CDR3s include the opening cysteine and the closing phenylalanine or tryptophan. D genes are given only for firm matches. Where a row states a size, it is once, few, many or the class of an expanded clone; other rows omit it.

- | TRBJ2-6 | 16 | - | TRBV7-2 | CASSFPRGSGANVLTF | TGTGCCAGCAGCTTTCCCCGGGGTTCTGGGGCCAACGTCCTGACTTTC
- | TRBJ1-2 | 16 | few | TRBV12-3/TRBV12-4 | CASSSSTASLNYGYTF | -
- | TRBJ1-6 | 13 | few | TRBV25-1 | CASSELRNSPLHF | TGTGCCAGCAGTGAATTGCGGAATTCACCCCTCCACTTT
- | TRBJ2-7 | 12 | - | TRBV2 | CASRHIAGEQYF | TGTGCCAGCCGACATATAGCCGGCGAGCAGTACTTC
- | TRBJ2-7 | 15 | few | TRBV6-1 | CASSEVYSIDYEQYF | TGTGCCAGCAGTGAAGTTTACAGTATAGACTACGAGCAGTACTTC
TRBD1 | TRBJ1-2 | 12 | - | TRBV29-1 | CSVGTGSGGYTF | TGCAGCGTGGGGACAGGGAGTGGTGGCTACACCTTC
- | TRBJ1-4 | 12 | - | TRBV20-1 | CSASGFGEKLFF | TGCAGTGCTTCCGGATTCGGTGAAAAACTGTTTTTT
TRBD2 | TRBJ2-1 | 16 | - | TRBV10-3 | CAIGARGGSSYNEQFF | TGTGCCATCGGGGCCCGGGGGGGAAGCTCCTACAATGAGCAGTTCTTC
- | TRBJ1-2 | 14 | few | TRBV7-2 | CASSVGRPNYGYTF | TGTGCCAGCAGTGTGGGCAGACCAAACTATGGCTACACCTTC
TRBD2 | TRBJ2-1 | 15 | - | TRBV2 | CASRISGGPPDEQFF | TGTGCCAGCAGGATTAGCGGGGGCCCCCCGGATGAGCAGTTCTTC
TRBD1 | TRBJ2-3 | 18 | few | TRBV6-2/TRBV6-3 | CASSYIETGLPSTDTQYF | TGTGCCAGCAGTTACATTGAGACAGGGCTGCCGAGCACAGATACGCAGTATTTT
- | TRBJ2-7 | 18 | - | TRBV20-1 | CSARMGQSRALAGYEQYF | TGCAGTGCTCGGATGGGACAGTCCCGCGCCCTAGCGGGCTACGAGCAGTACTTC
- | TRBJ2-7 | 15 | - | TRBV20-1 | CSAAPLASSYNEQYF | TGCAGTGCTGCACCGCTCGCGAGCTCCTACAATGAGCAGTACTTC
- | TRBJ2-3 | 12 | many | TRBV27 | CASSPSGDTQYF | TGTGCCAGCAGTCCAAGCGGAGATACGCAGTATTTT
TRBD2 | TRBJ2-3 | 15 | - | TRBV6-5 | CASSYQAGGTDTQYF | TGTGCCAGCAGTTACCAAGCGGGGGGGACAGATACGCAGTATTTT
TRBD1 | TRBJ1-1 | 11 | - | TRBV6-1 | CASSRQGTAFF | TGTGCCAGCAGTCGACAGGGGACGGCTTTCTTT
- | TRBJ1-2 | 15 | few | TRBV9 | CASSVGPNDIYGYTF | TGTGCCAGCAGCGTAGGGCCCAATGACATCTATGGCTACACCTTC
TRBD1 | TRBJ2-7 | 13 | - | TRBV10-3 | CAISRDRDNEQYF | TGTGCCATCTCGCGGGACAGGGATAACGAGCAGTACTTC
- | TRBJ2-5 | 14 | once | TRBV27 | CASSSSRASGTQYF | TGTGCCAGCAGTTCCTCACGGGCGAGTGGGACCCAGTACTTC
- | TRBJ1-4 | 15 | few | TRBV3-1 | CASSQVGATNEKLFF | TGTGCCAGCAGCCAAGTTGGTGCAACTAATGAAAAACTGTTTTTT
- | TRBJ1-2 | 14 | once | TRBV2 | CARYRTPPNYGYTF | TGTGCCCGGTATCGGACACCGCCTAACTATGGCTACACCTTC
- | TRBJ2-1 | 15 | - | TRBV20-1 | CSAAPLASSYNEQFF | TGCAGTGCTGCGCCGCTCGCGAGCTCCTACAATGAGCAGTTCTTC
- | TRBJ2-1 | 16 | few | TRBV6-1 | CASSEAAQSIYNEQFF | TGTGCCAGCAGTGAAGCGGCGCAGAGTATCTACAATGAGCAGTTCTTC
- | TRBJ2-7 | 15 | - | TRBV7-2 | CASSSNRGGPYEQYF | TGTGCCAGCAGTTCTAACAGGGGGGGTCCCTACGAGCAGTACTTC
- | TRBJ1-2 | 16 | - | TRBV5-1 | CASSSSGPQSAVGYTF | TGCGCCAGCAGCTCCTCCGGGCCGCAATCTGCGGTGGGCTACACCTTC
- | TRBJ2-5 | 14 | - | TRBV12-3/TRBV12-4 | CASSVTTTPETQYF | TGTGCCAGCAGTGTAACCACCACGCCAGAGACCCAGTACTTC
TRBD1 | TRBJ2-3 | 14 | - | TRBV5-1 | CASSLVGTGSPQYF | TGCGCCAGCAGCTTGGTGGGGACAGGGTCCCCGCAGTATTTT
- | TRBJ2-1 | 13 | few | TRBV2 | CASSEGWANEQFF | TGTGCCAGCAGTGAAGGGTGGGCCAATGAGCAGTTCTTC
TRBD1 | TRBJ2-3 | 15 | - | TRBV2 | CASRTTGAGTDTQYF | TGTGCCAGCAGGACCACAGGGGCGGGCACAGATACGCAGTATTTT
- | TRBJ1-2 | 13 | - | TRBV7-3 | CASSLFQGDGYTF | TGTGCCAGCAGCTTATTCCAGGGCGATGGCTACACCTTC
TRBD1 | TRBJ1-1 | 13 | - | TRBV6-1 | CASRDRVDTEAFF | TGTGCCAGCAGAGACAGGGTTGACACTGAAGCTTTCTTT
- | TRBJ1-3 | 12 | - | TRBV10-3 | CAVSESQNTIYF | TGTGCCGTCAGTGAGTCCCAAAACACCATATATTTT
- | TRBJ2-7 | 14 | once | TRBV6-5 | CASRSSNRVNEQYF | TGTGCCAGCCGATCTTCCAACAGGGTCAACGAGCAGTACTTC
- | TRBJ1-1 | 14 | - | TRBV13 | CASSPGPTGPEAFF | TGTGCCAGCAGCCCTGGGCCGACAGGCCCTGAAGCTTTCTTT
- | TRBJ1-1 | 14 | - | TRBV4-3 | CASSQDMGDPEAFF | TGCGCCAGCAGCCAAGATATGGGGGACCCTGAAGCTTTCTTT
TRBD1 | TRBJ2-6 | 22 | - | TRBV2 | CASSEAPIWRTGGFHGANVLTF | TGTGCCAGCAGTGAAGCGCCGATTTGGAGGACAGGGGGATTCCACGGGGCCAACGTCCTGACTTTC
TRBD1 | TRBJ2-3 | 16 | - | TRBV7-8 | CASSLARDRVADTQYF | TGTGCCAGCAGCTTAGCCAGGGACAGGGTTGCAGATACGCAGTATTTT
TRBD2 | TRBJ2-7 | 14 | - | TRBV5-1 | CASSLVVAGVPMYF | TGCGCCAGCAGCTTGGTAGTAGCGGGGGTCCCGATGTACTTC
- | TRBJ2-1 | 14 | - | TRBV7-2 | CASSPDLVHPEQFF | TGTGCCAGCAGCCCCGACCTAGTTCACCCAGAGCAGTTCTTC
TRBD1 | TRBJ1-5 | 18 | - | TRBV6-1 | CASSPGTGKGRNNQPQHF | TGTGCCAGCAGTCCCGGGACAGGGAAGGGGAGGAACAATCAGCCCCAGCATTTT
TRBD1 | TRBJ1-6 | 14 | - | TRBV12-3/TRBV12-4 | CASRLGTGNSPLHF | TGTGCCAGCAGACTCGGGACAGGGAATTCACCCCTCCACTTT
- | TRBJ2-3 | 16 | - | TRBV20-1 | CSARLYTGDDTDTQYF | TGCAGTGCTAGACTCTATACGGGGGATGACACAGATACGCAGTATTTT
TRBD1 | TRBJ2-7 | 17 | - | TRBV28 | CASSLLASRDRGREQYF | TGTGCCAGCAGTTTATTAGCTAGCCGGGACAGGGGTCGCGAGCAGTACTTC
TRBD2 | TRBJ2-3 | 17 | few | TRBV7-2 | CASSLFAGGLSTDTQYF | TGTGCCAGCAGCTTATTCGCGGGGGGGCTAAGCACAGATACGCAGTATTTT
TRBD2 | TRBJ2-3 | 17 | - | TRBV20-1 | CSARDPGTSGPTDTQYF | TGCAGTGCTAGAGATCCGGGGACTAGCGGGCCGACAGATACGCAGTATTTT
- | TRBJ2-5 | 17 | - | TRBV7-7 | CASSFGPLLTSQETQYF | TGTGCTAGCAGCTTTGGACCATTACTAACCTCCCAAGAGACCCAGTACTTC
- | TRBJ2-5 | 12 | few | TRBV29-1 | CSVVGGAQSQYF | TGCAGCGTTGTTGGGGGGGCCCAGTCCCAGTACTTC
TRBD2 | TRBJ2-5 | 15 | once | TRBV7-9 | CASSLRGRGGETQYF | TGTGCCAGCAGCTTACGTGGGCGGGGGGGAGAGACCCAGTACTTC
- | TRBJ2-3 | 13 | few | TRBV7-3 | CASSLFSPPTQYF | TGTGCCAGCAGCTTATTTTCCCCCCCCACGCAGTATTTT
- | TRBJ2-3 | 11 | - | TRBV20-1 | CSANEGDTQYF | TGCAGTGCCAACGAGGGAGATACGCAGTATTTT
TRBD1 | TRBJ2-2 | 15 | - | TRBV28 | CASSPQGANTGELFF | TGTGCCAGCAGTCCCCAGGGGGCGAACACCGGGGAGCTGTTTTTT
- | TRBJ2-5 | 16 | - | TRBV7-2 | CASSSPIRGRQETQYF | TGTGCCAGCAGCTCCCCCATTAGAGGGAGGCAAGAGACCCAGTACTTC
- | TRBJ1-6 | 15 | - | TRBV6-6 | CASSHLGTRNSPLHF | TGTGCCAGCAGTCATTTGGGGACAAGAAATTCACCCCTCCACTTT
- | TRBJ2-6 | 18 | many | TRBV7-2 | CASSLAVLRAGVANVLTF | TGTGCCAGCAGCTTAGCGGTCCTAAGAGCAGGTGTGGCCAACGTCCTGACTTTC
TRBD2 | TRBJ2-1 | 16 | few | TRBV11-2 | CASSPGLAGTGNEQFF | TGTGCCAGCAGCCCCGGCCTAGCGGGGACGGGAAATGAGCAGTTCTTC
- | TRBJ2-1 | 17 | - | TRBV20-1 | CSARDSRGVSSYNEQFF | TGCAGTGCTAGAGATTCGAGGGGGGTAAGCTCCTACAATGAGCAGTTCTTC
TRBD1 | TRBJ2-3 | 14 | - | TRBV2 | CASSVNRGWETQYF | TGTGCCAGCAGTGTAAACAGGGGGTGGGAGACGCAGTATTTT
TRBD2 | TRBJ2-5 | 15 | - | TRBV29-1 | CSVELSGGYQETQYF | TGCAGCGTTGAATTAAGCGGGGGTTACCAAGAGACCCAGTACTTC
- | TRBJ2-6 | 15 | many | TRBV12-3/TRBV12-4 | CASSLPGGGANVLTF | TGTGCCAGCAGTTTACCCGGAGGTGGGGCCAACGTCCTGACTTTC